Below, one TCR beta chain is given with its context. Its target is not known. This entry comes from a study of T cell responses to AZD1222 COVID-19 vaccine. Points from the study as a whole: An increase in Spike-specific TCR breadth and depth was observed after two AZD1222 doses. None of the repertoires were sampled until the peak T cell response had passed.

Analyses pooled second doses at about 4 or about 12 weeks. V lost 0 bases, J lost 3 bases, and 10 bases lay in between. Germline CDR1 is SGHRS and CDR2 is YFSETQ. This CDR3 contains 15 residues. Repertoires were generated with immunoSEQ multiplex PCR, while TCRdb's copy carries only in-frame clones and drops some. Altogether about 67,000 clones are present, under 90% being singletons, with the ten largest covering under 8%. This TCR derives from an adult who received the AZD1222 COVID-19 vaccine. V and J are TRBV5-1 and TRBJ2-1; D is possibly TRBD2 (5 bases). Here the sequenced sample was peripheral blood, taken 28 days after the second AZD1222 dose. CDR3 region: CASSLVAGVYNEQFF. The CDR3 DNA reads TGCGCCAGCAGCTTGGTAGCCGGGGTCTACAATGAGCAGTTCTTC.